The present T cell receptor (beta chain) was sequenced within a study of blood T cells in healthy people across ages (dated by TCRdb to about 2015). Study-wide context: In model experiments, template switching captured about one uniquely barcoded TCR beta cDNA molecule for every two T cells. Age-related changes in TCR beta repertoire diversity were measured in the study by deep sequencing normalized with unique cDNA molecular identifiers. Using the same blood draw, the study looked at two additional independent replicas of 1 million unique cDNA reads for two donors, one aged 18 to 29 and the other aged 80 or older. Four age groups were formed from the donors: young (average roughly 16 years), middle-aged (around 41), aged (about 62) and long-lived (82). Overall results and qualifications from the work: Bulk unsorted PBMC profiling prevented conclusive comparison of naive and antigen-experienced compartments. The percentage of naive T cells measured by flow cytometry correlated strongly with observed TCR beta diversity. Estimates of total diversity based on one million sequenced T cells were regarded as lower bounds and as underestimates. Observed TCR beta diversity per million T cells fell roughly linearly with age, and a significant reduction was already apparent by age approximately 40. The long-lived group showed more naive CD4+ T cells, fewer expanded clones and increased TCR diversity than the aged group, suggesting age selection. Donor CMV infection status was unknown, potentially confounding age-related changes in expanded clonotypes.

V loses 4 bases of germline sequence and J loses 0 bases, and the interval between the two ends is 19 bases. Taken from cysteine to phenylalanine, the CDR3 has 18 residues. CDR3 DNA only is kept here, 54 bases in frame from base 1. According to the germline V gene, CDR1 reads SGHAT and CDR2 reads FQNNGV. The roughly 39 donors, aged roughly 6 to 95 years, were systemically healthy Caucasian individuals from Russia. Each donor gave about 9.7 milliliters of peripheral blood, drawn into EDTA-treated Vacutainer tubes. PBMCs were isolated by Ficoll-Paque density-gradient centrifugation, with at least 6 million obtained per sample. Total RNA was extracted from PBMCs with Trizol reagent, with at least 5 micrograms obtained per sample. The percentages of naive CD45RAhigh/CD27high T cells were determined by flow cytometry on a PBMC aliquot from every donor. Concerning this clonotype: The target of this receptor is not known. Base quality data are lacking; no much larger clone is found one base away.

Libraries were constructed by 5' RACE. The run used an Illumina HiSeq 2500. A second roughly 6 to 11 cycle PCR used a sample-barcoded 5' primer and a J-beta primer mix. A unique molecular identifier was introduced onto each TCR beta cDNA molecule by a template-switch 5' adaptor carrying 12 random nucleotides. At least 2.5 million CDR3-containing paired-end reads were obtained from each sample. The Mint cDNA synthesis kit, primed by a TRBC-specific oligonucleotide, was used to synthesize first-strand cDNA from all RNA. Following uracil-DNA glycosylase treatment, a first 18-cycle PCR with universal primers M1SS and BC2_uni_R was performed on all cDNA. On the study's bioinformatics: Normalization of each sample was performed by random selection of 1 million high-quality reads, each carrying a distinct molecular identifier. Instead of being binned into consensus sequences, reads that shared molecular identifiers were thrown out. MiTCR, run with a Q25 quality threshold and the strictest error-elimination algorithm, handled CDR3 identification, clonotype clustering and error correction. A nonparametric unseen species model using Euler transformation provided a lower-bound estimate of total TCR beta diversity. The public reads were run again by TCRdb, first through fastp at Q25 and then through MiXCR, and only productive beta chains were kept. Each CDR3 protein gets just one entry, which takes the most common genes and DNA from the rows behind it. TCRdb's processing, not the authors', yielded these V and J calls. A total of about 500,000 distinct CDR3 sequences appear in this sample, around 24% of them only once. The ten largest clones add up to approximately 8.7% of the sample.

The sample was also reused in another study, on T cells of mothers and their children. According to the second study: Donors were nine systemically healthy Caucasian individuals: three mothers and their six children. cDNA synthesis consumed the entire amount of extracted RNA, loaded at approximately 1.5 ug RNA in each 15 ul reaction. In the second PCR, sample barcodes and 2-4 random nucleotides were introduced via the M1S primer. More than 8.5 million TCR beta CDR3 reads were obtained from each mother, and roughly 3 million reads were obtained from each child. TCR recombination output is similarly shaped by thymic selection in related and unrelated pairs, with a minor effect exerted by inherited differences. Normalized repertoire overlap in related mother-child pairs was always slightly higher than in unrelated mother-child pairs, but the difference was never significant. With a sensitivity of about 100 clones per million clonotypes, no persistent microchimeric T cell clones were detected. Deep NGS was used in the study to compare the TCR beta repertoires of mothers and children and to look for features that separate related mother-child pairs from unrelated individuals. On average, the children were approximately 11 +/- 4 years old, while the mothers were around 42 +/- 4 years old. After adapters were ligated using NEBNext reagents, the libraries underwent 100+100 nt paired-end sequencing on an Illumina HiSeq 2000. To prevent cross-contamination, the mother and child libraries were prepared one month apart and sequenced in separate runs. For each donor, somewhere between roughly 450,000 and 2,100,000 distinct TCR beta clonotypes were identified. Naive TCR beta clonotypes were estimated from low-frequency clonotypes matched to each donor's FACS-determined naive share, without sorting.

The sequenced sample consisted of blood. The receptor was derived from a boy younger than 18 in good health. Rearrangement joined TRBV11-2 to TRBJ2-1; the D region possibly corresponds to TRBD2 (6 bases align). The CDR3 region: CASSSLRSGPSSYNEQFF. The DNA sequence is as follows: TGTGCCAGCAGCTCCCTCCGCAGCGGGCCGAGCTCCTACAATGAGCAGTTCTTC. Outside the CDR3, residues come from the reference TRBV11-2 and TRBJ2-1 proteins, so the full variable domain is: EAGVAQSPRYKIIEKRQSVAFWCNPISGHATLYWYQQILGQGPKLLIQFQNNGVVDDSQLPKDRFSAERLKGVDSTLKIQPAKLEDSAVYLCASSSLRSGPSSYNEQFFGPGTRLTVL.